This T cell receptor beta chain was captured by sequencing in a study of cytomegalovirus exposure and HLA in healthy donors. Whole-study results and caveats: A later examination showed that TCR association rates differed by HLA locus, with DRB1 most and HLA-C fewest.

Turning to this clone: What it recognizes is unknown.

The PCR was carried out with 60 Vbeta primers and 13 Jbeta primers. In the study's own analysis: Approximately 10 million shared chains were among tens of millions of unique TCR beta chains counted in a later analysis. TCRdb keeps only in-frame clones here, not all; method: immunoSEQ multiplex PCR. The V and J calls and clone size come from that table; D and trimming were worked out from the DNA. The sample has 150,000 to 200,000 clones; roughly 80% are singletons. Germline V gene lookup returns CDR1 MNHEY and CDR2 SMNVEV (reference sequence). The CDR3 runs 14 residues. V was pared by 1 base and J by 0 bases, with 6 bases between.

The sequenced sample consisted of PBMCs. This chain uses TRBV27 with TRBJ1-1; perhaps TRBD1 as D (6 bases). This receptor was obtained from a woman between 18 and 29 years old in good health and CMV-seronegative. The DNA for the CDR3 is TGTGCCAGCAGTTTATGGGGGCTGAACACTGAAGCTTTCTTT. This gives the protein CASSLWGLNTEAFF.